This T cell receptor beta chain stems from a study of blood T cell repertoires in COVID-19. The germline V gene encodes CDR1 SNHLY and CDR2 FYNNEI. The CDR3 is 13 amino acids. V lost 5 bases, J lost 4 bases, and 1 base stayed unmatched. Generated by immunoSEQ multiplex PCR, the TCRdb table keeps only in-frame clones and is missing some. The table includes 190,000 or so clones, around 87% detected once. The chain employs TRBV2 and TRBJ1-3; 8 positions agree with TRBD1. The sequenced sample consisted of peripheral blood. The clonotype originates from a man in his sixties who had recovered from COVID-19. The chain's CDR3 is CASSRTGGNTIYF. The CDR3, as DNA: TGTGCCAGCAGTCGGACAGGGGGAAACACCATATATTTT. Full variable domain (missing parts from reference TRBV2 and TRBJ1-3): EPEVTQTPSHQVTQMGQEVILRCVPISNHLYFYWYRQILGQKVEFLVSFYNNEISEKSEIFDDQFSVERPDGSNFTLKIRSTKLEDSAMYFCASSRTGGNTIYFGEGSWLTVV.